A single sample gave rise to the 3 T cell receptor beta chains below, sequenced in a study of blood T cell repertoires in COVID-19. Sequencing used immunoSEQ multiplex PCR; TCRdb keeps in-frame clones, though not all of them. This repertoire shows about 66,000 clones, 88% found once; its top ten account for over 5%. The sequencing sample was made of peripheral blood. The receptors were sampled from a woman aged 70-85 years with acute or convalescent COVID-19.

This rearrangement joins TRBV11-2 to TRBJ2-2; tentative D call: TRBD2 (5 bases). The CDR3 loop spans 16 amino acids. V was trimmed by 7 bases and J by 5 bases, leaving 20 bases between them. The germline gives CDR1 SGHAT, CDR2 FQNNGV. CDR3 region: CASTQEAQRGTGELFF. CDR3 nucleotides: TGTGCCAGCACCCAGGAGGCTCAGAGAGGGACCGGGGAGCTGTTTTTT.

The CDR3 region is CASSLNAGTGIKAFF. CDR3 coding DNA: TGTGCCAGTAGTCTTAACGCCGGGACAGGGATTAAAGCTTTCTTT. The chain combines TRBV19 with TRBJ1-1; TRBD1 aligns across 9 bases. The CDR3 has 15 amino acids. The germline gives CDR1 LNHDA, CDR2 SQIVND (reference sequence). With V trimmed by 5 bases and J by 9 bases, 13 bases remained unmatched.

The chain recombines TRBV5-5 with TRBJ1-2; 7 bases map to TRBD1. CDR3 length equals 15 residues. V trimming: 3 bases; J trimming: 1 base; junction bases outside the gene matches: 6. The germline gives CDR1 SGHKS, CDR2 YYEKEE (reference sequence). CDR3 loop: CASSSGTAVNYGYTF. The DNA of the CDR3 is TGTGCCAGCAGCTCCGGGACAGCTGTTAACTATGGCTACACCTTC.